This T cell receptor (beta chain) was observed in a study of control samples from healthy donors and cancer patients (TCRdb year 2020). Per the germline V gene (reference sequence), MNHNY is the CDR1 and SVGAGI is the CDR2. Its CDR3 holds 14 amino acids, cysteine through phenylalanine. The only DNA kept is the CDR3, 42 bases in frame from the first base. Trimming takes 5 bases off V and 7 bases off J; junction bases not matched to a gene: 8. Remarks on this clone: The antigen this receptor binds is unknown. No base quality values were provided; no much bigger clone lies one nucleotide off.

The receptor library was made with the immunoSEQ multiplex PCR assay. Imported from immuneACCESS, the table was reduced by TCRdb to in-frame sequences with V and J called. These copies leave out some clones; in studies compared against another copy, an unresolved V gene accounts for under half, and the cause of the remainder is not known. The sample has 150,000 to 160,000 clones on record, roughly 93% of them singletons. The top ten clones comprise 2.4% of the sample. The specimen was blood. This clonotype originated in a man in his fifties in good health. This sequence uses TRBV6-6 and TRBJ2-1; TRBD2 matches 7 bases in the middle. For the CDR3, the sequence is CASSGLAASNEQFF. The DNA sequence is as follows: TGTGCCAGCAGTGGGCTAGCGGCGTCGAATGAGCAGTTCTTC.